The 18 T cell receptor beta chains in this list originate from one sample, sequenced in a study of T-cell reconstitution after alpha-beta-depleted transplantation in children. Unique molecular identifiers were incorporated during preparation of the TCRbeta library. In TCRdb, the PCR reads were re-called with MiXCR into one record per CDR3 protein. The sample includes roughly 500,000 distinct CDR3 sequences, 15% to 20% of them seen just once. The sample in question was PBMCs from the stem cell graft donor, obtained from the stem cell graft. The receptors were gathered from a human donor who donated a stem cell graft to a child with acute lymphoblastic leukemia.

The V call is TRBV2, the J call TRBJ2-7, with a tentative D call TRBD2 (6 bases). This CDR3 comprises 16 residues. V shed 4 bases and J shed 0 bases, with 16 bases lying between them. The germline CDR1 and CDR2 sequences are SNHLY and FYNNEI. CDR3 nucleotide sequence: TGTGCCAGCAGTGGGGGTCGGGGAGGCTACTCCTACGAGCAGTACTTC. Residues: CASSGGRGGYSYEQYF. Combining the CDR3 with reference TRBV2 and TRBJ2-7 gives the whole variable domain EPEVTQTPSHQVTQMGQEVILRCVPISNHLYFYWYRQILGQKVEFLVSFYNNEISEKSEIFDDQFSVERPDGSNFTLKIRSTKLEDSAMYFCASSGGRGGYSYEQYFGPGTRLTVT.

This rearrangement joins TRBV6-4 to TRBJ2-1; 11 nucleotides align to TRBD2. The germline gives CDR1 MRHNA, CDR2 SNTAGT. The V segment lost 6 bases and the J segment 6 bases; nucleotides outside the gene matches: 7. The CDR3 length is 15 residues. CDR3 amino acids: CASSPLAGGSNEQFF. CDR3 sequence (DNA): TGTGCCAGCAGCCCCCTAGCGGGAGGCTCCAATGAGCAGTTCTTC.

This clonotype has just a few counts. The V gene is TRBV5-1, the J gene TRBJ1-4; the match to TRBD1 covers 8 bases. The CDR3 covers 15 residues. Per the germline V gene, CDR1 is SGHRS and CDR2 is YFSETQ. V shed 0 bases and J 8 bases; nucleotides not matched to a gene: 6. CDR3 loop: CASSLEGQGQEKLFF. The CDR3 nucleotides read TGCGCCAGCAGCTTGGAAGGACAGGGACAGGAAAAACTGTTTTTT. The entire variable domain, with the rest obtained from reference TRBV5-1 and TRBJ1-4, is as follows: KAGVTQTPRYLIKTRGQQVTLSCSPISGHRSVSWYQQTPGQGLQFLFEYFSETQRNKGNFPGRFSGRQFSNSRSEMNVSTLELGDSALYLCASSLEGQGQEKLFFGSGTQLSVL.

This clonotype was seen only a few times. The rearrangement uses TRBV27 and TRBJ2-7; tentative D call: TRBD2 (5 bases). Germline V gives CDR1 MNHEY, CDR2 SMNVEV (reference sequence). V was trimmed by 2 bases and J by 5 bases, leaving 10 bases between them. This CDR3 contains 13 residues. This chain's CDR3 is CASSLTGFNEQYF. For the CDR3, the DNA is TGTGCCAGCAGTTTAACGGGGTTCAACGAGCAGTACTTC.

The rearrangement uses TRBV5-1 and TRBJ2-7, with D possibly TRBD2 on 5 matching bases. CDR3 length equals 15 residues. Deletions cut 3 bases from V and 3 bases from J, with 16 bases between. The germline V gene encodes CDR1 SGHRS and CDR2 YFSETQ. The CDR3: CASSSQTSPGYEQYF. The CDR3 DNA is TGCGCCAGCAGCTCCCAAACTAGTCCCGGCTACGAGCAGTACTTC.

This clonotype was detected only a few times. The chain employs TRBV24-1 and TRBJ1-1; D is possibly TRBD1 (5 bases). Trimming pared 0 bases from V and 5 bases from J, leaving 12 bases between. Germline loops: CDR1 KGHDR, CDR2 SFDVKD. The CDR3 spans 15 residues. CDR3: CATSDLSWGDTEAFF. CDR3 sequence (DNA): TGTGCCACCAGTGATTTGAGTTGGGGGGATACTGAAGCTTTCTTT.

The V gene is TRBV7-9, the J gene TRBJ2-1; 7 bases are a match to TRBD2. J gave up 7 bases and V 0 bases, and 9 bases lay outside the gene matches. Germline CDR1 SEHNR, CDR2 FQNEAQ (reference sequence). The CDR3 length is 16 residues. DNA for the CDR3: TGTGCCAGCAGCTTAGCATCTGCGGGAGTACCGAATGAGCAGTTCTTC. This translates into CASSLASAGVPNEQFF.

J is TRBJ2-7 and V is TRBV7-9; D remains ambiguous. This CDR3 is built from 15 residues. CDR1 SEHNR and CDR2 FQNEAQ come from the germline V gene (reference sequence). V was pared by 3 bases and J by 0 bases, with 12 bases between. DNA of the CDR3: TGTGCCAGCAGCTTCTATTTTTCTCCCTCCTACGAGCAGTACTTC. Protein: CASSFYFSPSYEQYF.

V and J are TRBV20-1 and TRBJ2-1, with 8 bases matching TRBD2. Germline CDR1 is DFQATT and CDR2 is SNEGSKA (reference sequence). The CDR3 runs to 15 residues. V lost 6 bases to trimming and J lost 1 base; unmatched junction nucleotides: 8. The CDR3 here is CSAASGSISYNEQFF. The CDR3 coding sequence is TGCAGTGCCGCGAGCGGGAGCATTTCCTACAATGAGCAGTTCTTC.

The chain uses TRBV2 and TRBJ2-1, with 7 bases lining up with TRBD1. The CDR3 consists of 16 residues. With 6 bases clipped from V and 7 bases from J, the junction kept 15 bases outside the gene matches. CDR1 is SNHLY and CDR2 is FYNNEI in the germline V gene. The CDR3 loop is CASRDETGAGRNEQFF. The CDR3 nucleotides are TGTGCCAGCAGGGACGAAACAGGGGCCGGTCGGAATGAGCAGTTCTTC.

This clonotype has a handful of counts. The V gene is TRBV27, the J gene TRBJ2-3, with D possibly being TRBD1 (5 bases). V lost 3 bases, J lost 6 bases, and 10 bases lay in between. Germline CDR1 is MNHEY and CDR2 is SMNVEV (reference sequence). The CDR3 consists of 13 residues. The CDR3 DNA reads as TGTGCCAGCAGTTTGGCAGGGTGGGATACGCAGTATTTT. It codes for CASSLAGWDTQYF.

This clonotype was detected only a few times. Mismatch with germline at one junction end may stem from a read error. CDR3 residues: CSARGQGEDGYTF. CDR3 in DNA: TGCAGTGCCAGAGGGCAGGGGGAGGATGGCTACACCTTC. The chain uses TRBV20-1 and TRBJ1-2, with 7 bases that match TRBD1. This CDR3 has 13 residues. The V gene's germline CDR1 is DFQATT and CDR2 SNEGSKA (reference sequence).

The chain carries TRBV7-3 and TRBJ1-1, with D uncertain. The CDR3 is made up of 17 amino acids. The germline CDR1 and CDR2 sequences are SGHTA and FQGTGA. V was cut by 1 base and J by 7 bases, with 22 bases left in between. DNA of the CDR3: TGTGCCAGCAGCTTAATGGGAAAGGGCCCCCGGGGAAGTGAAGCTTTCTTT. Translation: CASSLMGKGPRGSEAFF.

This rearrangement joins TRBV5-1 to TRBJ2-5; D unclear. The CDR3 covers 13 residues. The germline V gene has CDR1 SGHRS and CDR2 YFSETQ. V lost 3 bases to trimming and J lost 5 bases, with 11 bases between them. CDR3 DNA sequence: TGCGCCAGCAGCTCTTTTGGGCGGGAGACCCAGTACTTC. Its translation: CASSSFGRETQYF.

A remark on this clonotype: Just one base apart from a much larger clone, this may be a read error. The V and J genes are TRBV12-3 or TRBV12-4 and TRBJ2-7; 8 nucleotides match TRBD2. Germline trimming cut 1 base from V and 5 bases from J; bases unmatched to any gene: 1. The CDR3 is 13 residues long. CDR3 sequence (DNA): TGTGCCAGCAGTTTAGGGACTAGCAACGAGCAGTACTTC. It encodes CASSLGTSNEQYF.

V gene TRBV11-1 combines with J gene TRBJ2-3; TRBD2 aligns across 10 bases. This CDR3 has 19 amino acids. Germline CDR1 and CDR2: SGHAT and FQDESV (reference sequence). The V segment lost 6 bases and the J segment 3 bases; nucleotides outside the gene matches: 18. CDR3 residues: CASRTEGLAEKVMTDTQYF. CDR3 sequence (DNA): TGTGCCAGCAGGACCGAAGGACTAGCGGAAAAGGTTATGACAGATACGCAGTATTTT.

The V and J genes are TRBV7-9 and TRBJ1-5, with D unclear. Germline V gene sequence: CDR1 SEHNR, CDR2 FQNEAQ (reference sequence). This CDR3 has 17 amino acids. With 5 bases removed from V and 2 bases from J, the gap between germline ends came to 19 bases. The CDR3 is CASSDPSKGVGNQPQHF. The CDR3 DNA follows: TGTGCCAGCAGCGATCCTTCGAAGGGTGTAGGCAATCAGCCCCAGCATTTT.

This clonotype was recorded at least ten times. The rearrangement uses TRBV20-1 and TRBJ2-7; D not resolved. The CDR3 has 15 amino acids. Per germline, CDR1 DFQATT and CDR2 SNEGSKA (reference sequence). The V gene lost 2 bases and the J gene lost 0 bases, with 14 bases spanning the gap. The CDR3 DNA follows: TGCAGTGCTAGAAGTCTTTCCCAAAGCTCCTACGAGCAGTACTTC. The encoded protein is CSARSLSQSSYEQYF.